The 26 T cell receptor beta chains listed next were all sequenced from one sample in a study of T cell responses to AZD1222 COVID-19 vaccine. Assay used: immunoSEQ multiplex PCR; TCRdb lists only in-frame clones, some missing. The data contain 57,000 or so clones, about four fifths of them singletons. Material: peripheral blood, obtained 28 days after the second AZD1222 dose. These receptors originate from an adult who received the AZD1222 COVID-19 vaccine.

About this clone: The junction differs from germline at one of its ends, possibly a read error. The rearrangement uses TRBV7-7 and TRBJ2-3; 8 bases are shared with TRBD1. The germline V gene encodes CDR1 SSHAT and CDR2 FNYEAQ (reference sequence). This CDR3 comprises 14 residues. This chain's CDR3 is CASSLNRGADTQYF. The CDR3 DNA reads TGTGCTAGCAGCTTAAACAGGGGGGCAGATACGCAGTATTTT.

This chain joins TRBV24-1 and TRBJ2-1; TRBD2 matches 11 bases. CDR1 is KGHDR, CDR2 SFDVKD, per germline. This CDR3 has 16 amino acids. After removal of 9 bases from V and 9 bases from J, the junction contained 15 bases not matched to a gene. The CDR3 is CATPGGGNSGRVEQFF. DNA for the CDR3: TGTGCCACCCCTGGGGGGGGTAATAGCGGGAGGGTTGAGCAGTTCTTC.

This chain joins TRBV6-5 and TRBJ1-5; 7 bases match TRBD1. Germline trimming cut 6 bases from V and 2 bases from J; bases unmatched to any gene: 4. This CDR3 contains 14 residues. Germline V gives CDR1 MNHEY, CDR2 SVGAGI. DNA of the CDR3: TGTGCCAGCAGCGCAGGGGGGGGCAATCAGCCCCAGCATTTT. This sequence encodes CASSAGGGNQPQHF.

A few counts support this clone. The chain links TRBV4-1 to TRBJ1-1, with TRBD1 matching 7 bases. This CDR3 has 16 residues. The V gene end was trimmed by 4 bases and the J gene end by 0 bases; junction bases not matched to a gene: 8. Germline V CDR1 and CDR2: MGHRA, YSYEKL. CDR3 in amino acids: CASSLRTGELNTEAFF. Here the CDR3 DNA reads TGCGCCAGCAGCCTTAGGACAGGCGAATTGAACACTGAAGCTTTCTTT.

The chain carries TRBV18 and TRBJ1-1; 7 bases line up with TRBD1. V shed 5 bases and J 10 bases; nucleotides not matched to a gene: 7. The CDR3 extends over 12 amino acids. Germline lookup yields CDR1 KGHSH and CDR2 LQKENI. CDR3 nucleotide sequence: TGTGCCAGCTCAATAAAGGGGGCAAGAGCTTTCTTT. Encoded protein: CASSIKGARAFF. The full variable domain, in which reference TRBV18 and TRBJ1-1 provide the parts outside the CDR3, is NAGVMQNPRHLVRRRGQEARLRCSPMKGHSHVYWYRQLPEEGLKFMVYLQKENIIDESGMPKERFSAEFPKEGPSILRIQQVVRGDSAAYFCASSIKGARAFFGQGTRLTVV.

The chain has TRBV29-1 and TRBJ2-1; no clear D gene. V was cut by 4 bases and J by 0 bases, with 13 bases left in between. This CDR3 contains 15 residues. The V gene's germline CDR1 is SQVTM and CDR2 ANQGSEA. The CDR3 DNA reads as TGCAGCGTTGGTTTCGGACGGAGCTCCTACAATGAGCAGTTCTTC. As protein: CSVGFGRSSYNEQFF.

The V call is TRBV5-1, the J call TRBJ2-4; D call uncertain. V lost 4 bases and J 0 bases, leaving 17 bases between the germline ends. The germline CDR1 and CDR2 sequences are SGHRS and YFSETQ. This CDR3 is built from 17 residues. The CDR3: CASSIRPISLAKNIQYF. CDR3 sequence (DNA): TGCGCCAGCAGCATTAGGCCCATCTCCCTAGCCAAAAACATTCAGTACTTC.

The genes are TRBV29-1 and TRBJ2-1; 12 bases line up with TRBD2. V shed 7 bases and J 0 bases; nucleotides not matched to a gene: 4. From germline, CDR1 is SQVTM and CDR2 ANQGSEA. The CDR3 contains 15 residues. CDR3 amino acids: CSASGRGLSYNEQFF. CDR3 bases: TGCAGCGCTAGCGGGAGGGGCCTCTCCTACAATGAGCAGTTCTTC.

The V gene is TRBV30, the J gene TRBJ1-5; D not certain. Germline CDR1 is GTSNPN and CDR2 is SVGIG (reference sequence). V lost 0 bases and J 0 bases, leaving 12 bases between the germline ends. This CDR3 has 16 amino acids. Here the CDR3 DNA reads TGTGCCTGGAGTGTCGGGAGCTCCCTTAGCAATCAGCCCCAGCATTTT. Translating it yields CAWSVGSSLSNQPQHF.

The chain carries TRBV5-6 and TRBJ2-7; no clear D. V shed 2 bases and J shed 0 bases, with 6 bases lying between them. This CDR3 is 13 amino acids long. The germline V gene has CDR1 SGHDT and CDR2 YYEEEE. The CDR3: CASSFGSSYEQYF. In DNA form, the CDR3 reads TGTGCCAGCAGCTTCGGGTCCTCCTACGAGCAGTACTTC.

V usage is TRBV19 and J usage is TRBJ1-5; D unclear. Trimming took 3 bases from V and 9 from J, leaving 21 bases between them. Germline V lookup: CDR1 LNHDA, CDR2 SQIVND (reference sequence). This CDR3 region has 16 residues. The CDR3 region is CASSIARTRKARPQHF. CDR3 sequence (DNA): TGTGCCAGTAGTATTGCTAGGACGCGGAAAGCCAGGCCCCAGCATTTT. Variable domain in full (rest from reference TRBV19 and TRBJ1-5): DGGITQSPKYLFRKEGQNVTLSCEQNLNHDAMYWYRQDPGQGLRLIYYSQIVNDFQKGDIAEGYSVSREKKESFPLTVTSAQKNPTAFYLCASSIARTRKARPQHFGDGTRLSIL.

This clone was recorded a few times. V is TRBV15 and J is TRBJ1-5; the D gene is possibly TRBD1 (5 bases). Germline assignment: CDR1 LNHNV and CDR2 YYDKDF (reference sequence). The CDR3 is 13 amino acids. Trimming took 7 bases from V and 7 from J, leaving 14 bases between them. CDR3 sequence (DNA): TGTGCCACCAACGGGGGTGAAGGGCAGCCCCAGCATTTT. It yields the protein CATNGGEGQPQHF.

The genes are TRBV11-2 and TRBJ2-3; perhaps TRBD1 as D (7 bases). V gave up 3 bases and J gave up 2 bases, with 15 bases separating them. Germline V CDR1 and CDR2: SGHAT, FQNNGV. This CDR3 is built from 16 residues. The DNA of the CDR3 is TGTGCCAGCAGCTTCTTGGGGGGACAGTACACAGATACGCAGTATTTT. It yields the protein CASSFLGGQYTDTQYF.

Only one count was recorded for this clone. The rearrangement uses TRBV29-1 and TRBJ2-7, with D unresolved. CDR1 is SQVTM, CDR2 ANQGSEA, per germline. There are 14 residues in the CDR3. V shed 1 base and J shed 0 bases, with 10 bases lying between them. CDR3: CSVEVSANSYEQYF. As DNA, the CDR3 is TGCAGCGTTGAAGTGTCAGCTAACTCCTACGAGCAGTACTTC.

The genes are TRBV28 and TRBJ1-1; 9 bases match TRBD1. J was trimmed by 11 bases and V by 11 bases; bases with no gene match: 12. This CDR3 has 12 residues. The germline V gene encodes CDR1 MDHEN and CDR2 SYDVKM. As DNA, the CDR3 is TGTGCCTGCCGGGACAGGGTGGCCGTGGCTTTCTTT. This encodes CACRDRVAVAFF.

The chain couples TRBV3-1 (or the pseudogene TRBV3-2) to TRBJ1-2, with TRBD1 as a possible D gene (6 bases). Germline-derived CDR1 and CDR2 are LGHDT and YNNKEL (reference sequence). CDR3 length equals 13 residues. Trimming shortened V by 1 base and J by 8 bases, and 11 bases separated the two germline ends. This CDR3 is CASSQVQGEGYTF. Here the CDR3 DNA reads TGTGCCAGCAGCCAAGTACAGGGAGAGGGCTACACCTTC.

This clone was seen more than once but under ten times. The chain uses TRBV6-4 and TRBJ1-2; 9 bases line up with TRBD1. The CDR3 totals 14 residues. The V segment lost 6 bases and the J segment 4 bases; nucleotides outside the gene matches: 6. CDR1 is MRHNA and CDR2 is SNTAGT in the germline V gene. CDR3 loop: CASRPGTGPYGYTF. DNA for the CDR3: TGTGCCAGCAGACCCGGGACAGGGCCCTATGGCTACACCTTC.

The chain carries TRBV15 and TRBJ2-1, with 10 bases lining up with TRBD2. The CDR3 runs to 17 residues. V was pared by 0 bases and J by 5 bases, with 7 bases of the junction left unmatched. Germline V gives CDR1 LNHNV, CDR2 YYDKDF (reference sequence). The CDR3 sequence: CATSREGTSDRHNEQFF. CDR3 nucleotide sequence: TGTGCCACCAGCAGAGAAGGGACTAGCGACAGACACAATGAGCAGTTCTTC.

This rearrangement joins TRBV4-2 to TRBJ1-4; D possibly corresponds to TRBD1 (6 bases). V was clipped by 3 bases and J by 4 bases, with 12 bases between them. Germline V gene data show CDR1 as LGHNA and CDR2 as YNFKEQ. CDR3 size: 15 residues. This CDR3 is CASSHRGQYNEKLFF. The CDR3 region has the DNA TGTGCCAGCAGCCACCGCGGACAGTATAATGAAAAACTGTTTTTT.

This clone was detected only a few times. The gene calls are TRBV28 and TRBJ2-7; perhaps D is TRBD1 or TRBD2 (5 bases each). V was shortened by 5 bases and J by 0 bases, with 8 bases between the two germline ends. In germline, CDR1 is MDHEN, CDR2 SYDVKM. The CDR3 is made up of 13 amino acids. As DNA, the CDR3 is TGTGCCAGCAGTCCAGGGAGCTCCTACGAGCAGTACTTC. Its translation: CASSPGSSYEQYF.

The V call is TRBV28, the J call TRBJ2-1, with TRBD1 identical over 11 bases. Germline V gene sequence: CDR1 MDHEN, CDR2 SYDVKM. This CDR3 has 15 amino acids. The V gene end was trimmed by 4 bases and the J gene end by 6 bases; junction bases not matched to a gene: 5. Here the CDR3 reads CASSSRDRGVNEQFF. The CDR3 DNA sequence: TGTGCCAGCAGTTCCCGGGACAGGGGGGTCAATGAGCAGTTCTTC.

The chain is built from TRBV19 and TRBJ1-6, with a weak D call TRBD1 (5 bases). Trimming cost V 5 bases and J 6 bases, with 14 bases left between them. The CDR3 runs 15 residues. Germline values: CDR1 LNHDA, CDR2 SQIVND (reference sequence). The CDR3 nucleotides are TGTGCCAGTAGTTCCACCGGGACTTCTAATTCACCCCTCCACTTT. Its protein is CASSSTGTSNSPLHF.

The rearrangement links TRBV18 to TRBJ2-7; perhaps D is TRBD1 or TRBD2 (5 bases each). Germline V lookup: CDR1 KGHSH, CDR2 LQKENI. The V end was cut by 1 base, the J end by 6 bases, with 10 bases between. The CDR3 runs 13 residues. The CDR3 region has the DNA TGTGCCAGCTCACCACAGGGGAGATCCGAGCAGTACTTC. Translating gives CASSPQGRSEQYF.

The count of this clone is one. The chain is built from TRBV5-1 and TRBJ2-3, with unresolved D. The V end was cut by 2 bases, the J end by 6 bases, with 13 bases between. This CDR3 has 14 amino acids. Germline lookup yields CDR1 SGHRS and CDR2 YFSETQ. This chain's CDR3 is CASSFGAILDTQYF. In DNA form, the CDR3 reads TGCGCCAGCAGCTTCGGAGCCATCCTCGATACGCAGTATTTT.

This chain connects TRBV28 to TRBJ1-4; D might be TRBD1 (5 bases). The germline V and J ends were trimmed by 8 bases and 1 base, with 8 bases remaining between them. The CDR3 is 13 amino acids. Germline V lookup: CDR1 MDHEN, CDR2 SYDVKM. The CDR3 region is CASGGGTNEKLFF. The DNA for the CDR3 is TGTGCCAGCGGGGGGGGAACTAATGAAAAACTGTTTTTT. The variable domain in full, completed from reference TRBV28 and TRBJ1-4, reads DVKVTQSSRYLVKRTGEKVFLECVQDMDHENMFWYRQDPGLGLRLIYFSYDVKMKEKGDIPEGYSVSREKKERFSLILESASTNQTSMYLCASGGGTNEKLFFGSGTQLSVL.

The chain combines TRBV5-1 with TRBJ2-3; D not resolved. CDR3 length: 14 residues. Trimming cost V 2 bases and J 5 bases, with 12 bases left between them. Germline assignment: CDR1 SGHRS and CDR2 YFSETQ. CDR3 residues: CASSFTSKVDTQYF. Here the CDR3 DNA reads TGCGCCAGCAGCTTCACATCGAAAGTAGATACGCAGTATTTT.